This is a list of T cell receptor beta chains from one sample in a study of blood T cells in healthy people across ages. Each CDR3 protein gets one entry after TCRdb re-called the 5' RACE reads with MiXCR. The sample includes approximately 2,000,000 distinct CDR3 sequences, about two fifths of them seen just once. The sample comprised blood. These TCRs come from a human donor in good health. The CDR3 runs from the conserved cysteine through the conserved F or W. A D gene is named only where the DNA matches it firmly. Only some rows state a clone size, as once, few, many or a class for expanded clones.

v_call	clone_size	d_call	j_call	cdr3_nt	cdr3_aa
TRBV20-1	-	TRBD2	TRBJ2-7	TGCAGTGCTAGAGTCTTGACTAGCGCGAGCTCCTACGAGCAGTACTTC	CSARVLTSASSYEQYF
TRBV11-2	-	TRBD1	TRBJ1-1	TGTGCCAGCAGCTGGACAGGGTTGGCTGAAGCTTTCTTT	CASSWTGLAEAFF
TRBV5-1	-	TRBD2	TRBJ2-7	TGCGCCAGCAGCCCCGTGCGGGGGGCCTACGAGCAGTACTTC	CASSPVRGAYEQYF
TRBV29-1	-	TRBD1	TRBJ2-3	TGCAGCGTGACTCCCCCGGGACAGGGGGTGGGAGATACGCAGTATTTT	CSVTPPGQGVGDTQYF
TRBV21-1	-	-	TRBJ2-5	TGTGCCAGCAGCAAATGCCCCACAAGATCGTACCAAGAGACCCAGTACTTC	CASSKCPTRSYQETQYF
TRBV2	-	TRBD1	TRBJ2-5	TGTGCCAGCAGTGAAGGACAGGGGATGGAGACCCAGTACTTC	CASSEGQGMETQYF
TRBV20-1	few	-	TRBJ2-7	TGCAGTGCTAGAGATGCCATCTACAGGGCTGCCTACGAGCAGTACTTC	CSARDAIYRAAYEQYF
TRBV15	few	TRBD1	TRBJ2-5	TGTGCCACCAGCACCCTAGGACAGGGATGGTGGGAGACCCAGTACTTC	CATSTLGQGWWETQYF
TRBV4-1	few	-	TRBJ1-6	TGCGCCAGCAGCCTTCGTGGGGAGAGTAGGAATTCACCCCTCCACTTT	CASSLRGESRNSPLHF
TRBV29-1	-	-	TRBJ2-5	TGCAGCGTTGAAGATCATCCCAGGCCGGGGGAGACCCAGTACTTC	CSVEDHPRPGETQYF
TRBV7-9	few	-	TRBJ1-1	TGTGCCAGCAGACAGATAGAATTCACTGAAGCTTTCTTT	CASRQIEFTEAFF
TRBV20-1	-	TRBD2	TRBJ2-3	TGCAGTGCTAGTGCGGGAGGGCGGCTTTATACGCAGTATTTT	CSASAGGRLYTQYF
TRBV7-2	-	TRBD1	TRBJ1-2	TGTACCAGCAGCCCCGACAGGGTTGACTACACCTTC	CTSSPDRVDYTF
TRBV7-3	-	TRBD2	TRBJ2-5	TGTGCCAGCAGTCCTCGTTATTCGGGACTAGCGGGGGTCAGGTTTGAGACCCAGTACTTC	CASSPRYSGLAGVRFETQYF
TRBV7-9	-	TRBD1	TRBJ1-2	TGTGCCAGCAGCCCCACCTCGGGACAGGGACTCTATGGCTACACCTTC	CASSPTSGQGLYGYTF
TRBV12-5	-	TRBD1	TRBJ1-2	TGTGCTAGTGGTTTAGGGGACAGAACCCTCTATGGCTACACCTTC	CASGLGDRTLYGYTF
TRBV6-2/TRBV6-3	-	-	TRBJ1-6	TGTGCCAGCAGTTACTGGCAGGGAAAGGATTCACCCCTCCACTTT	CASSYWQGKDSPLHF
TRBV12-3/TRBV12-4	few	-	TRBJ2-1	TGTGCCAGCAGCCCGCACTTCCCCGAAGACAATGAGCAGTTCTTC	CASSPHFPEDNEQFF
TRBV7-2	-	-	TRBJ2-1	TGTGCCAGCAGACGGGGGGCCCCGAGCTCCTACAATGAGCAGTTCTTC	CASRRGAPSSYNEQFF
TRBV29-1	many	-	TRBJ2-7	TGCAGCGTTAGAGACCGGGACGGCTTTTACGAGCAGTACTTC	CSVRDRDGFYEQYF
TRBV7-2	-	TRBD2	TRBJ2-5	TGTGCCAGCAGCTTAGTCGGTAGCGGGGCCCAAGAGACCCAGTACTTC	CASSLVGSGAQETQYF
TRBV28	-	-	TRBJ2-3	TGTGCCAGCAGTTTTGGGCGGGGCCATGGAGATACGCAGTATTTT	CASSFGRGHGDTQYF
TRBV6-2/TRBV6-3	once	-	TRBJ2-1	TGTGCCAGCAGTTACACCCGCGGAATGACCGGAACCTACAATGAGCAGTTCTTC	CASSYTRGMTGTYNEQFF
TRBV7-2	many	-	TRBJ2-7	TGTGCCAGCAGCTCGGCAGGTTCCTACGAGCAGTACTTC	CASSSAGSYEQYF
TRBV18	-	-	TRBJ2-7	TGTGCCAGCTCACCAGAAACGGGCGGGGAGCAGTACTTC	CASSPETGGEQYF
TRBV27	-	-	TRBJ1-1	TGTGCCAGCAGTTTGTTGCCAGGGCGCGCAAACACTGAAGCTTTCTTT	CASSLLPGRANTEAFF
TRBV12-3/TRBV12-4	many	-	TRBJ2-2	TGTGCCAGCAGCCTCAGACAGGCTGGCGGGGAGCTGTTTTTT	CASSLRQAGGELFF
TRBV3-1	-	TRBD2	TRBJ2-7	TGTGCCAGCAGCCAAGTTGGGGGGGGTTACGAGCAGTACTTC	CASSQVGGGYEQYF
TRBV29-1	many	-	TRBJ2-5	TGCAGCGGGGGTGATGTGGAGACCCAGTACTTC	CSGGDVETQYF
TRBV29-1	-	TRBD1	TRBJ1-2	TGCAGCGTTGAGAGTACCAAGGGACAGAACTATGGCTACACCTTC	CSVESTKGQNYGYTF
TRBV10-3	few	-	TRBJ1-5	TGTGCCATCAGGGACCCTGGTCAGCCCCAGCATTTT	CAIRDPGQPQHF
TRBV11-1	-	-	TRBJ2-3	TGTGCCAGCAGCGTACGCAGGGGTAGCACAGATACGCAGTATTTT	CASSVRRGSTDTQYF
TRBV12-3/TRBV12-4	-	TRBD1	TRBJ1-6	TGTGCCAGCACCATGGACAGGGGGCACAATTCACCCCTCCACTTT	CASTMDRGHNSPLHF
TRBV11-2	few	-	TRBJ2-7	TGTGCCAGCAGCTTAGATTGGCTCTCCGAGCAGTACTTC	CASSLDWLSEQYF
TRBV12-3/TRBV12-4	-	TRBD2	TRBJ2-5	TGTGCCAGCAGTTTCCTACGGGGGGGCGGGGTTGAAGAGACCCAGTACTTC	CASSFLRGGGVEETQYF
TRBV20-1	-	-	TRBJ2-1	TGCAGTGCCCAAGGGCGGTACGATGAGCAGTTCTTC	CSAQGRYDEQFF
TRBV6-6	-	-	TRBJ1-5	TGTGCCAGCAGTTACATAGGGCTGGGTAGCAATCAGCCCCAGCATTTT	CASSYIGLGSNQPQHF
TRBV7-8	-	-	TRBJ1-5	TGTGCCAGCAGCCCTCTGATCGACGTTTATAGCAATCAGCCCCAGCATTTT	CASSPLIDVYSNQPQHF
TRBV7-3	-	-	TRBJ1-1	TGTGCCAGCAGCTCCCGCCGACGTGGGGCTAACACTGAAGCTTTCTTT	CASSSRRRGANTEAFF
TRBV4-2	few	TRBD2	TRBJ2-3	TGTGCCAGCAGCCGGAGACTAGCGGGTGGCGGAAACACAGATACGCAGTATTTT	CASSRRLAGGGNTDTQYF
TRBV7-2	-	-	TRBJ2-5	TGTGCCAGCAGTTTTGGGCTAGGGGGAGGAGAGACCCAGTACTTC	CASSFGLGGGETQYF
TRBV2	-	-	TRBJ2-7	TGTGCCAGCAGTGAGCGGCAGGGTGTCAACGAGCAGTACTTC	CASSERQGVNEQYF
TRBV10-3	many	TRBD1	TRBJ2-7	TGTGCCATCAGGCCCCCGGGACAGGCCTACGAGCAGTACTTC	CAIRPPGQAYEQYF
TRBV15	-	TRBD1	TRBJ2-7	TGTGCCACCAGCAGAGCATCAGGGGGCCGGTCCTACGAGCAGTACTTC	CATSRASGGRSYEQYF
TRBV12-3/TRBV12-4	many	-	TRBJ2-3	TGTGCCAGCAGTTATACAGGGACAGATACGCAGTATTTT	CASSYTGTDTQYF
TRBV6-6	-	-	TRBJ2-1	TGTGCCAGCATCGCCCGGACGGGCGTCAATGAGCAGTTCTTC	CASIARTGVNEQFF
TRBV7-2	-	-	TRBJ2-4	TGTGCCAGCAGCTCTCGGGCCGTAAAAAACATTCAGTACTTC	CASSSRAVKNIQYF
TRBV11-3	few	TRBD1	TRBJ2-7	TGTGCCAGCCAGGACAGGGATGACTACGAGCAGTACTTC	CASQDRDDYEQYF